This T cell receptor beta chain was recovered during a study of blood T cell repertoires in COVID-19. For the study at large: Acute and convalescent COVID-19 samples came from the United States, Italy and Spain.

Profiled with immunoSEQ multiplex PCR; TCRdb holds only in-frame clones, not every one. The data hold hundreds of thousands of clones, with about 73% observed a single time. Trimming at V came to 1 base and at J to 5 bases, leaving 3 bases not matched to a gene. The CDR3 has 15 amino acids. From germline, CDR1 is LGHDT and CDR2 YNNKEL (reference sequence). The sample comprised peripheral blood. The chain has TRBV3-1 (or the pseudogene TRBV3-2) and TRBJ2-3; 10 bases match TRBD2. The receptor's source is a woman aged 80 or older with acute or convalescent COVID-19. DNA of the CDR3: TGTGCCAGCAGCCAAGTGGGACTAGCGCAAGATACGCAGTATTTT. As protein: CASSQVGLAQDTQYF.